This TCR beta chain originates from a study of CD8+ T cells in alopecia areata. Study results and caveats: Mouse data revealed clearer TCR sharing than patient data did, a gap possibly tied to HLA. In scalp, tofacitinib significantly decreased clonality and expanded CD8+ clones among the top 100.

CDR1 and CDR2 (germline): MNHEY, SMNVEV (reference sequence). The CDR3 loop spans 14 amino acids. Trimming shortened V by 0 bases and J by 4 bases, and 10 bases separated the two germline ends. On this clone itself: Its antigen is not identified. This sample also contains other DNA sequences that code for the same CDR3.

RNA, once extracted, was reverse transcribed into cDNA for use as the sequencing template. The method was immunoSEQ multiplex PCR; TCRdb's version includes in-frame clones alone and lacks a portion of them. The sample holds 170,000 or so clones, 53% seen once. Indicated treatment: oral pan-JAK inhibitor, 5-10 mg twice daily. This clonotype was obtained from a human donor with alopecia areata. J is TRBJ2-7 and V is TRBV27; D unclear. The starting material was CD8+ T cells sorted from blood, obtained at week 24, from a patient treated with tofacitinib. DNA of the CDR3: TGTGCCAGCAGTTTATCAGGGTCCTTATACGAGCAGTACTTC. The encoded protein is CASSLSGSLYEQYF.